One and the same sample provided the 3 T cell receptor beta chains below, sequenced in a study of T cell changes during pregnancy in multiple sclerosis. Clones were sequenced by immunoSEQ multiplex PCR, and TCRdb holds only the in-frame ones, with some missing. In the table there are around 68,000 clones, 91% of which are singletons. Here the sequenced sample was peripheral blood, taken in the third trimester of pregnancy. These receptors originate from a female donor in good health, enrolled as a control in a pregnancy study.

The chain joins TRBV18 to TRBJ2-7; 11 bases are a match to TRBD1. V shed 2 bases, J shed 4 bases, and the junction held 1 base outside the gene matches. The germline gives CDR1 KGHSH, CDR2 LQKENI. This CDR3 is 14 amino acids long. CDR3 nucleotide sequence: TGTGCCAGCTCACCAGGGACAGGGGGATACGAGCAGTACTTC. Translation gives CASSPGTGGYEQYF.

This chain uses TRBV30 with TRBJ1-2, with a tentative D call TRBD1 (5 bases). This CDR3 spans 14 amino acids. Trimming stripped 0 bases from V and 3 bases from J, with 11 bases between. Germline loops: CDR1 GTSNPN, CDR2 SVGIG (reference sequence). The CDR3 region is CAWSVPTGYYGYTF. Here the CDR3 DNA reads TGTGCCTGGAGTGTACCCACAGGATACTATGGCTACACCTTC. The full variable domain, completed using reference TRBV30 and TRBJ1-2, is SQTIHQWPATLVQPVGSPLSLECTVEGTSNPNLYWYRQAAGRGLQLLFYSVGIGQISSEVPQNLSASRPQDRQFILSSKKLLLSDSGFYLCAWSVPTGYYGYTFGSGTRLTVV.

The V gene is TRBV2, the J gene TRBJ2-3, with 10 positions matching TRBD1. The germline V gene has CDR1 SNHLY and CDR2 FYNNEI. The CDR3 totals 14 residues. The V and J ends lost 7 bases and 3 bases, in that order; junction bases with no gene match: 4. The CDR3, as DNA: TGTGCCAGCACCCGGGGACAGGGGACAGATACGCAGTATTTT. The encoded protein is CASTRGQGTDTQYF.